The rows below give T cell receptor beta chains drawn from one sample of a study of radiotherapy plus CTLA-4 blockade in lung cancer. Only in-frame clones appear in the TCRdb table, and some are missing; sequencing was by immunoSEQ multiplex PCR. This table holds about 45,000 clones, 70% to 80% found once. The input for sequencing was peripheral blood, taken from a patient treated with radiotherapy plus ipilimumab. These receptors came from a human donor with non-small cell lung cancer who had stable disease on radiotherapy plus ipilimumab. The CDR3 runs from the conserved cysteine through the conserved F or W. A D gene is named only where the DNA matches it firmly. Expanded clones are given a class, and other clones once, few, many or no size at all.

D: .; J: TRBJ2-3; size: .; V: TRBV5-1; DNA: TGCGCCAGCAGCACGTTCCTTCTCACAGATACGCAGTATTTT; CDR3: CASSTFLLTDTQYF
D: TRBD1; J: TRBJ1-2; size: few; V: TRBV10-3; DNA: TGTGCCATCAACGACAGGGAGGGACTCGGACGGTATGGCTACACCTTC; CDR3: CAINDREGLGRYGYTF
D: .; J: TRBJ1-2; size: .; V: TRBV6-1; DNA: TGTGCCAGCAGTGAATTTAGAACAGTCCTTAACTATGGCTACACCTTC; CDR3: CASSEFRTVLNYGYTF
D: .; J: TRBJ1-5; size: .; V: TRBV6-5; DNA: TGTGCCAGCAGAGAGGACTATAGCAATCAGCCCCAGCATTTT; CDR3: CASREDYSNQPQHF
D: TRBD1; J: TRBJ1-2; size: .; V: TRBV6-5; DNA: TGTGCCAGCAGGAGGGACAGGGGTAACTATGGCTACACCTTC; CDR3: CASRRDRGNYGYTF
D: TRBD2; J: TRBJ2-7; size: few; V: TRBV6-5; DNA: TGTGCCAGCAGGCACAGCGGGGGGGCCTCCGAGCAGTACTTC; CDR3: CASRHSGGASEQYF
D: .; J: TRBJ2-3; size: few; V: TRBV5-8; DNA: TGTGCCAGCAGCTTGGCCGGGGGCCTCGGGTTTACGCAGTATTTT; CDR3: CASSLAGGLGFTQYF
D: .; J: TRBJ1-2; size: few; V: TRBV5-6; DNA: TGTGCCAGCAGTCCTTACAGGGTTCATGGCTACACCTTC; CDR3: CASSPYRVHGYTF
D: .; J: TRBJ2-2; size: .; V: TRBV7-9; DNA: TGTGCCAGCAGCTTAGGAGGGGCTGGGGACACCGGGGAGCTGTTTTTT; CDR3: CASSLGGAGDTGELFF
D: .; J: TRBJ1-1; size: .; V: TRBV11-2; DNA: TGTGCCAGCAGCTTAGAGGTGGGAAACACTGAAGCTTTCTTT; CDR3: CASSLEVGNTEAFF
D: .; J: TRBJ1-1; size: .; V: TRBV7-6; DNA: TGTGCCAGCAGCTTAACGGCTGGGCTACAGGGCACTGAAGCTTTCTTT; CDR3: CASSLTAGLQGTEAFF
D: .; J: TRBJ1-5; size: once; V: TRBV19; DNA: TGTGCCAGTAGTATTTACAGGAGCAATCAGCCCCAGCATTTT; CDR3: CASSIYRSNQPQHF
D: .; J: TRBJ1-1; size: .; V: TRBV27; DNA: TGTGCCAGCCGTCAAACCGGACAGACGAGCACTGAAGCTTTCTTT; CDR3: CASRQTGQTSTEAFF
D: .; J: TRBJ1-1; size: few; V: TRBV4-1; DNA: TGCGCCAGCAGCCTGAAAAACCTCCAGGGGCGGAGGGTGAACACTGAAGCTTTCTTT; CDR3: CASSLKNLQGRRVNTEAFF
D: TRBD1; J: TRBJ2-2; size: .; V: TRBV7-6; DNA: TGTGCCAGCAGCGGACTAGGACAGGGGAGCGGGGAGCTGTTTTTT; CDR3: CASSGLGQGSGELFF
D: .; J: TRBJ1-2; size: .; V: TRBV30; DNA: TGTGCCTGGATTCAACAGGGACCACTTGGCTACACCTTC; CDR3: CAWIQQGPLGYTF
D: TRBD1; J: TRBJ2-1; size: .; V: TRBV11-2; DNA: TGTGCCAGCAGCAACAGGGGGAGCTCCTACAATGAGCAGTTCTTC; CDR3: CASSNRGSSYNEQFF
D: TRBD1; J: TRBJ1-5; size: few; V: TRBV6-5; DNA: TGTGCCAGCAGACCCGGGACAGGGGGCAATCAGCCCCAGCATTTT; CDR3: CASRPGTGGNQPQHF
D: .; J: TRBJ2-3; size: .; V: TRBV18; DNA: TGTGCCAGCTCACCTCTTCTTACCACAGGAACCCTCACAGATACGCAGTATTTT; CDR3: CASSPLLTTGTLTDTQYF
D: .; J: TRBJ1-5; size: few; V: TRBV10-3; DNA: TGTGCCATCAGTGAGTACGTGGGGGCCAGTCAGCCCCAGCATTTT; CDR3: CAISEYVGASQPQHF
D: .; J: TRBJ2-3; size: once; V: TRBV14; DNA: TGTGCCAGCAGCCCCCCGGGGAGGAGCACAGATACGCAGTATTTT; CDR3: CASSPPGRSTDTQYF
D: .; J: TRBJ2-2; size: .; V: TRBV7-9; DNA: TGTGCCAGCAGCCATAACACCGCGGGTACCGGGGAGCTGTTTTTT; CDR3: CASSHNTAGTGELFF
D: TRBD1; J: TRBJ1-5; size: .; V: TRBV5-4; DNA: TGTGCCAGCAGCTTGGCAGGGGGCGGAAGGAATCAGCCCCAGCATTTT; CDR3: CASSLAGGGRNQPQHF
D: .; J: TRBJ1-5; size: .; V: TRBV6-5; DNA: TGTGCCAGCAGTTGGGACCTCAATCAGCCCCAGCATTTT; CDR3: CASSWDLNQPQHF
D: .; J: TRBJ1-1; size: .; V: TRBV10-1; DNA: TGCGCCAGCAGTCGGACAGACACTGAAGCTTTCTTT; CDR3: CASSRTDTEAFF
D: .; J: TRBJ2-3; size: .; V: TRBV28; DNA: TGTGCCCTGGGGCGAGCAGGCACAGATACGCAGTATTTT; CDR3: CALGRAGTDTQYF
D: .; J: TRBJ1-4; size: .; V: TRBV4-1; DNA: TGCGCCAGCAGCCGAGAGGGGGTCGGAACGGCTGCAACTAATGAAAAACTGTTTTTT; CDR3: CASSREGVGTAATNEKLFF
D: TRBD1; J: TRBJ2-3; size: .; V: TRBV7-3; DNA: TGTGCCAGCAGCGGGGACAGAAACACAGATACGCAGTATTTT; CDR3: CASSGDRNTDTQYF
D: .; J: TRBJ2-3; size: .; V: TRBV5-1; DNA: TGCGCCAGCAGCCCCCAAGGGGGGGGTTGGTCCGCAGATACGCAGTATTTT; CDR3: CASSPQGGGWSADTQYF